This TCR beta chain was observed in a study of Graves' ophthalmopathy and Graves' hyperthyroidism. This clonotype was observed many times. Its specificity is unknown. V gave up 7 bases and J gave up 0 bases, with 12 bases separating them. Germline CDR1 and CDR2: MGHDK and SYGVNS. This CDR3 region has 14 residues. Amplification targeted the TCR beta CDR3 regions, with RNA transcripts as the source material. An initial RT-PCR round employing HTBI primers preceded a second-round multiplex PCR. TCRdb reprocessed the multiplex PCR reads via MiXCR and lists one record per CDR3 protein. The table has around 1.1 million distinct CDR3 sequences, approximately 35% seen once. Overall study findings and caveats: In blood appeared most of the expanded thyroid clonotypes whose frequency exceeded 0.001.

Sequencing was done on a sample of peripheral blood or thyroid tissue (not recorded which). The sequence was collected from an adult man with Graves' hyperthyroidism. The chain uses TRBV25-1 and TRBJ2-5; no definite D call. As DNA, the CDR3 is TGTGCCAGCACCAGACCCGTGTACCAAGAGACCCAGTACTTC. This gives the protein CASTRPVYQETQYF.